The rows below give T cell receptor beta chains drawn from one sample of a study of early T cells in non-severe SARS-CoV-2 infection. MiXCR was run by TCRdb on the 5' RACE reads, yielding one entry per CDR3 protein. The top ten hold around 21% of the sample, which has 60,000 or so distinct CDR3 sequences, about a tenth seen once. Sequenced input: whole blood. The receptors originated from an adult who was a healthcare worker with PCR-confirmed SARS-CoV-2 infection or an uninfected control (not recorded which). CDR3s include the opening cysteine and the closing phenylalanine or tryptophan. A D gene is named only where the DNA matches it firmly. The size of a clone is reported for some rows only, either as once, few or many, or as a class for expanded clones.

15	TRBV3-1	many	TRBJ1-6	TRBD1	TGTGCCAGCAGCCAAGCGGTCAGGGGGGTTTCACCCCTCCACTTT	CASSQAVRGVSPLHF
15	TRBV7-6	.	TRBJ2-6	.	TGTGCCAGCAGCTTATTGGGTTCTGGGGCCAACGTCCTGACTTTC	CASSLLGSGANVLTF
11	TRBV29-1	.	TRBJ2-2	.	TGCAGCGTTCAGTCCAGAGGGGAGCTGTTTTTT	CSVQSRGELFF
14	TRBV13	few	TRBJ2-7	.	TGTGCCAGCAGCTTTGGGCAGCTCTCCTACGAGCAGTACTTC	CASSFGQLSYEQYF
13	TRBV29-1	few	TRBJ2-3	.	TGCAGCGCAGCCAGGGAAGGGACAGATACGCAGTATTTT	CSAAREGTDTQYF
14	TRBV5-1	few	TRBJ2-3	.	TGCGCCAGCAGCTTGGGGGAAAGCACAGATACGCAGTATTTT	CASSLGESTDTQYF
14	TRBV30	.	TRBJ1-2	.	TGTGCCTGGAGGACGGCGAGGGGCGGCTATGGCTACACCTTC	CAWRTARGGYGYTF
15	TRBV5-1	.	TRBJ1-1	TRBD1	TGCGCCAGCAGCTTGGGCACAGGGGGTGACGCTGAAGCTTTCTTT	CASSLGTGGDAEAFF
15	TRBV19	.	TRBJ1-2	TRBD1	TGTGCCAGCGGACAGGGAGGAGCTACTAACTATGGCTACACCTTC	CASGQGGATNYGYTF
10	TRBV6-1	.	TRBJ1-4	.	TGTGCCAGCAGGCGGGAGAAACTGTTTTTT	CASRREKLFF
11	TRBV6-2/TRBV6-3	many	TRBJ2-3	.	TGTGCCAGCAGCCGGGGAGATACGCAGTATTTT	CASSRGDTQYF
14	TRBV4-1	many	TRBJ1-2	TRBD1	TGCGCCAGCAGCCTGACAGGGGCAAACTATGGCTACACCTTC	CASSLTGANYGYTF
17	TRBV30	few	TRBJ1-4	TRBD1	TGTGCCTGGAGTGTAAAAATTAGGACAGGATTTAATGAAAAACTGTTTTTT	CAWSVKIRTGFNEKLFF
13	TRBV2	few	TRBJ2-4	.	TGTGCCAGCAGTGAAGGACAGCCTAACATTCAGTACTTC	CASSEGQPNIQYF
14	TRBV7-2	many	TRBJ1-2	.	TGTGCCAGCAGCTTAAATAGCGGGGGAGATGGCTACACCTTC	CASSLNSGGDGYTF
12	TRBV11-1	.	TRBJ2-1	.	TGTGCCAGCAGCTCAGAATACAATGAGCAGTTCTTC	CASSSEYNEQFF
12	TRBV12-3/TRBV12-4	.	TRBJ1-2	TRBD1	TGTGCCAGCAGTGTGACAGGGGGCGGCTACACCTTC	CASSVTGGGYTF
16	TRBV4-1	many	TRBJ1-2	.	TGCGCCAGCAGCCAAGGAAGGGGCCCTACTAACTATGGCTACACCTTC	CASSQGRGPTNYGYTF
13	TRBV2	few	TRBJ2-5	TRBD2	TGTGCCAGCAGTGTGCGGGGAGGGGAGACCCAGTACTTC	CASSVRGGETQYF
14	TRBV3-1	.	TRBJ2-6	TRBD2	TGTGCCAGCAGGGGAGGGTCTGGGGCCAACGTCCTGACTTTC	CASRGGSGANVLTF
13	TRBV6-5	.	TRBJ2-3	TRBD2	TGTGCCGCTAGCGGGGGGGTCACAGATACGCAGTATTTT	CAASGGVTDTQYF
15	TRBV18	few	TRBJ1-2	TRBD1	TGTGCCAGCTCACCGGAAGGACAGGCAAACTATGGCTACACCTTC	CASSPEGQANYGYTF
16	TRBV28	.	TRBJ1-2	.	TGTGCCAGCAGTTTAGAGATGTCGGGGGCGACCGAAGGCTACACCTTC	CASSLEMSGATEGYTF
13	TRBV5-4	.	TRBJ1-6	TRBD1	TGTGCCAGCAGCCTAGGACAGGGGCGTCCCCTCCACTTT	CASSLGQGRPLHF
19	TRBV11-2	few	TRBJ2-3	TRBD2	TGTGCCAGCAGCTTAGTGTGGGGAAGACTAGCCCGTCGGACAGATACGCAGTATTTT	CASSLVWGRLARRTDTQYF
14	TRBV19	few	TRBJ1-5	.	TGTGCCAGTAGTACCGTGCCCGCCAATCAGCCCCAGCATTTT	CASSTVPANQPQHF
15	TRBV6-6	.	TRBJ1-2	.	TGTGCCAGCAGTTACTCGACCCAGGGTACCTATGGCTACACCTTC	CASSYSTQGTYGYTF
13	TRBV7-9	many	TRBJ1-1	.	TGTGCCAGCAGCTCTACACCGAACACTGAAGCTTTCTTT	CASSSTPNTEAFF
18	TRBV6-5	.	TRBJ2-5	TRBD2	TGTGCCAGCAGTTACTCCCCGGGGGCTAGCGGGGCCCAAGAGACCCAGTACTTC	CASSYSPGASGAQETQYF
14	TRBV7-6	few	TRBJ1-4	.	TGTGCCAGCAGCTGGTCCGGAAGCGGAGAAAAACTGTTTTTT	CASSWSGSGEKLFF
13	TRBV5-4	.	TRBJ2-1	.	TGTGCCAGCAGCTTTACTCGCGGGCTTGAGCAGTTCTTC	CASSFTRGLEQFF
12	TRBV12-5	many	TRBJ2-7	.	TGTGCTAGTGGTTTGGCGGGGCTGGAGCAGTACTTC	CASGLAGLEQYF
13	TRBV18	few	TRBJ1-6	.	TGTGCCAGCTCAAACAGTAATAATTCACCCCTCCACTTT	CASSNSNNSPLHF
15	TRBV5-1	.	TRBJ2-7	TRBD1	TGCGCCAGCAGCTTGGAGGCAGGGGGCAGCTACGAGCAGTACTTC	CASSLEAGGSYEQYF
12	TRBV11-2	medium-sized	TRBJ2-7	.	TGTGCCAGCAGCCTTACTAGGAACGAGCAGTACTTC	CASSLTRNEQYF
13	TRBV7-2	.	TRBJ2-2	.	TGTGCCAGCAGCTTAGATTTCACCGGGGAGCTGTTTTTT	CASSLDFTGELFF
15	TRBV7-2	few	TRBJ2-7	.	TGTGCCAGCAGCCCGCCCGGGCAGCCCCCCTACGAGCAGTACTTC	CASSPPGQPPYEQYF
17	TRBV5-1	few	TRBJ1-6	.	TGCGCCAGCAGCTTGGGCCCCGGGCCGAACTATAATTCACCCCTCCACTTT	CASSLGPGPNYNSPLHF
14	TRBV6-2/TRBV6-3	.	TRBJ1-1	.	TGTGCCAGCAACCTGGGGGGATCCAGCACTGAAGCTTTCTTT	CASNLGGSSTEAFF
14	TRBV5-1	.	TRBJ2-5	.	TGCGCCAGCAGCTGGGGACTCCCGAAGGAGACCCAGTACTTC	CASSWGLPKETQYF
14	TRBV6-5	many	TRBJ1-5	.	TGTGCCAGCAGTTACTCGGGCGTCAATCAGCCCCAGCATTTT	CASSYSGVNQPQHF
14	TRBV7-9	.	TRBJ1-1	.	TGTGCCAGCAGCGCCGCTTCGCGGGACCCGGTTCCTTTCTTT	CASSAASRDPVPFF
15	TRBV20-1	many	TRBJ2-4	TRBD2	TGCAGTGCTAGAGTTGCCGGGGGGGTGAAAAACATTCAGTACTTC	CSARVAGGVKNIQYF
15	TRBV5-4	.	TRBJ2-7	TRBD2	TGTGCCAGCAGCACCCTAGCGGGGGGGAAATACGAGCAGTACTTC	CASSTLAGGKYEQYF
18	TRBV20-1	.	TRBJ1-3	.	TGCAGTGCTAGTCCTCCTGGAGCGGGGATCTCCTCTGGAAACACCATATATTTT	CSASPPGAGISSGNTIYF
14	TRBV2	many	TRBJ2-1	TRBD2	TGTGCCAGCGGAGGGACTAGCGGGGTCCCTGAGCAGTTCTTC	CASGGTSGVPEQFF
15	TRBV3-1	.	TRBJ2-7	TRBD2	TGTGCCAGCAGAAATAGCGGGGCCTCTTCCTACGAGCAGTACTTC	CASRNSGASSYEQYF
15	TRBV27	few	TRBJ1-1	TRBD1	TGTGCCAGCAGTTTATCCGGGACAGGGCACACTGAAGCTTTCTTT	CASSLSGTGHTEAFF
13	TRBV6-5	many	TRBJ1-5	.	TGTGCCAGCAGACCCGGGATGGATCAGCCCCAGCATTTT	CASRPGMDQPQHF
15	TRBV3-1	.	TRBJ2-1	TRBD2	TGTGCCAGCAGCCCCGGGGGGGCGGGGTTGAATGAGCAGTTCTTC	CASSPGGAGLNEQFF
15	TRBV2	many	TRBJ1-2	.	TGTGCCAGCAGTGAGAGGGGGTCCGGCTTCTATGGCTACACCTTC	CASSERGSGFYGYTF
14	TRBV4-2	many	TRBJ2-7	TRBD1	TGTGCCAGCAGCCAAGGCCAGGGGGATTACGAGCAGTACTTC	CASSQGQGDYEQYF
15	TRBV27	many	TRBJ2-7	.	TGTGCCAGCAGTTTATGGGGACGGAGCTCCTACGAGCAGTACTTC	CASSLWGRSSYEQYF
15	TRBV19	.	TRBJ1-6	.	TGTGCCAGTAGTAGCCCACAGGGAATTCCTTCACCCCTCCACTTT	CASSSPQGIPSPLHF